This T cell receptor beta chain was observed in a study of T cells after yellow fever vaccination. TCRdb fed the 5' RACE reads into MiXCR, producing one record per CDR3 protein. Of a few hundred thousand distinct CDR3 sequences listed, about 4% are singletons. Trimming stripped 1 base from V and 3 bases from J, with 7 bases between. The CDR3 is 14 residues long. The germline V gene encodes CDR1 DFQATT and CDR2 SNEGSKA (reference sequence). This clonotype has only a few counts. No antigen is known for it. General study results and limits: Peaking on day 5 versus 15, the secondary response was faster but weaker.

Source: PBMCs, taken 5 days after the yellow fever booster vaccination. The source of this sequence is a man between 18 and 29 years old who received the YFV17D yellow fever vaccine. This chain links TRBV20-1 with TRBJ2-6; a weak D match, TRBD2 (5 bases). CDR3 sequence (DNA): TGCAGTGCTAGAGTGAGGGATGGGGCCAACGTCCTGACTTTC. Translated: CSARVRDGANVLTF.